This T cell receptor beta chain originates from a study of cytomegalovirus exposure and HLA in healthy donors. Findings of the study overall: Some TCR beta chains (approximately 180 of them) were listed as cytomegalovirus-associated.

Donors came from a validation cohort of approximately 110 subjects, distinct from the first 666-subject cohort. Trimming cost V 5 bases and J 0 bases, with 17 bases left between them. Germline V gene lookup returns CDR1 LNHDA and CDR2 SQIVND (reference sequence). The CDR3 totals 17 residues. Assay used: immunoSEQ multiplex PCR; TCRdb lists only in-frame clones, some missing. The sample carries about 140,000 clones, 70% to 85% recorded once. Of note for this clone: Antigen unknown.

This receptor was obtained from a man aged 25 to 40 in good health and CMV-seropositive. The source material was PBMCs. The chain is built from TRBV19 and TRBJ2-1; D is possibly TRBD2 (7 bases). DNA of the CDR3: TGTGCCAGTAGTCCCCGTGGGGGCGGGAGCTCCTACAATGAGCAGTTCTTC. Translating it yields CASSPRGGGSSYNEQFF.